This TCR beta chain was obtained from a study of T cells in tuberculosis. Study details: This South African cohort compared adolescents with or without latent tuberculosis against adults with active tuberculosis. Study-wide findings and caveats: Active tuberculosis patients had shorter CDR3-alpha; the beta difference was nonsignificant.

Clones were read by immunoSEQ multiplex PCR, and TCRdb kept only the in-frame ones, dropping some. The table records 25,000 to 35,000 clones, 85% to 95% of them present only once. Concerning this clone: Its antigen is still unknown.

V gave up 0 bases and J gave up 3 bases, with 9 bases separating them. CDR1 and CDR2 (germline): MNHNY, SVGAGI (reference sequence). There are 15 residues in the CDR3. Tuberculin skin test and IGRA determined adolescents' latent tuberculosis status at entry. V is TRBV6-6 and J is TRBJ1-5; D gene uncertain. This clonotype originated in a donor between 10 and 35 years old with latent tuberculosis or without tuberculosis infection. The sequenced sample was PBMCs. Written as DNA, the CDR3 is TGTGCCAGCAGTTACTCCACCCAGGACAATCAGCCCCAGCATTTT. It yields the protein CASSYSTQDNQPQHF.